A single sample is the source of the 9 T cell receptor beta chains below, sequenced in a study of neurological immune-mediated disorders. TCRdb analysed the 5' RACE reads with MiXCR anew, one entry per CDR3 protein. The sample lists tens of thousands of distinct CDR3 sequences; about 14% were seen once. Sequenced material: PBMCs. These receptor sequences come from a woman aged 50 to 60 in good health.

This clonotype was recorded at least ten times. The chain combines TRBV10-3 with TRBJ1-2, with 9 bases identical to TRBD1. V shed 2 bases and J 8 bases; nucleotides not matched to a gene: 3. Germline CDR1 and CDR2: ENHRY and SYGVKD. The CDR3 spans 13 residues. The DNA for the CDR3 is TGTGCCATCAGTGAGACAGGGGGCGACGGCTACACCTTC. Translation gives CAISETGGDGYTF.

V is TRBV21-1 and J is TRBJ2-1; the table names TRBD1, a call not compared with the DNA. TRBV21-1 is a pseudogene segment. The CDR3 runs 18 residues. CDR3: CASSKAPTGAPPDNEQFF. The CDR3 DNA follows: TGTGCCAGCAGCAAAGCTCCGACAGGTGCCCCTCCCGACAATGAGCAGTTCTTC.

The table lists this clonotype with a count of one. The conserved phenylalanine or tryptophan is not found at the CDR3 terminus, so this likely reflects a read error. J is TRBJ2-7 and V is TRBV5-1; the D gene is possibly TRBD1 (6 bases). The CDR3 has 15 amino acids. Germline V gene lookup returns CDR1 SGHRS and CDR2 YFSETQ. V was trimmed by 0 bases and J by 5 bases, leaving 15 bases between them. CDR3 in DNA: TGCGCCAGCAGCTTGGCTGGGACAAGGGGAGACGAGCAGTACTCC. It specifies CASSLAGTRGDEQYS.

This clonotype was detected many times. The V gene is TRBV11-2, the J gene TRBJ2-5; weak D call: TRBD1 (5 bases). The V end lost 5 bases, the J end lost 3 bases, and 19 bases lay between the germline ends. The germline gives CDR1 SGHAT, CDR2 FQNNGV. CDR3 length: 16 residues. The CDR3 nucleotides are TGTGCCAGCAGCCCCTTACCCAGGGTGGGTAAAGAGACCCAGTACTTC. Translating gives CASSPLPRVGKETQYF. Using reference TRBV11-2 and TRBJ2-5 for the parts outside the CDR3, the full variable domain is EAGVAQSPRYKIIEKRQSVAFWCNPISGHATLYWYQQILGQGPKLLIQFQNNGVVDDSQLPKDRFSAERLKGVDSTLKIQPAKLEDSAVYLCASSPLPRVGKETQYFGPGTRLLVL.

This chain links TRBV30 with TRBJ1-2, with D unresolved. V shed 2 bases and J shed 0 bases, with 19 bases lying between them. Germline assignment: CDR1 GTSNPN and CDR2 SVGIG (reference sequence). This CDR3 comprises 17 residues. In DNA form, the CDR3 reads TGTGCCTGGAGTACGGAGTTGAACAGACTGGCTAACTATGGCTACACCTTC. This encodes CAWSTELNRLANYGYTF. The full variable domain, its missing parts supplied by reference TRBV30 and TRBJ1-2, is SQTIHQWPATLVQPVGSPLSLECTVEGTSNPNLYWYRQAAGRGLQLLFYSVGIGQISSEVPQNLSASRPQDRQFILSSKKLLLSDSGFYLCAWSTELNRLANYGYTFGSGTRLTVV.

This clonotype showed up just a few times. J is TRBJ1-2 and V is TRBV20-1; D perhaps matches TRBD1 (5 bases). Trimming cost V 3 bases and J 3 bases, with 17 bases left between them. The CDR3 has 15 residues. Germline V gene data show CDR1 as DFQATT and CDR2 as SNEGSKA (reference sequence). CDR3 sequence: CSARGTNRGDYGYTF. The CDR3 DNA follows: TGCAGTGCTAGGGGGACTAACCGGGGGGACTATGGCTACACCTTC.

This clonotype was seen many times. The V gene is TRBV7-9, the J gene TRBJ2-5; D uncertain. Trimming took off 3 bases at V and 5 bases at J, with 7 bases between the two ends. The CDR3 covers 12 residues. The germline V gene encodes CDR1 SEHNR and CDR2 FQNEAQ (reference sequence). The CDR3 DNA reads TGTGCCAGCAGCTTTTTAGTGGAGACCCAGTACTTC. It is translated as CASSFLVETQYF.

The sample holds many counts of this clonotype. The V gene is TRBV20-1, the J gene TRBJ2-7; 10 positions match TRBD1. This CDR3 spans 15 amino acids. Germline CDR1 DFQATT, CDR2 SNEGSKA (reference sequence). J gave up 3 bases and V 6 bases, and 11 bases lay outside the gene matches. This CDR3 is CSASPGTGAFYEQYF. CDR3 nucleotide sequence: TGCAGTGCCTCCCCCGGGACAGGGGCGTTCTACGAGCAGTACTTC.

This clonotype was observed at least ten times. The chain links TRBV5-1 to TRBJ2-1; perhaps TRBD2 as D (5 bases). V dropped 0 bases and J dropped 0 bases, with 7 bases sitting between them. CDR1 and CDR2 (germline): SGHRS, YFSETQ. The CDR3 totals 15 residues. The CDR3 sequence is CASSLAGFSYNEQFF. DNA for the CDR3: TGCGCCAGCAGCTTGGCGGGGTTCTCCTACAATGAGCAGTTCTTC.